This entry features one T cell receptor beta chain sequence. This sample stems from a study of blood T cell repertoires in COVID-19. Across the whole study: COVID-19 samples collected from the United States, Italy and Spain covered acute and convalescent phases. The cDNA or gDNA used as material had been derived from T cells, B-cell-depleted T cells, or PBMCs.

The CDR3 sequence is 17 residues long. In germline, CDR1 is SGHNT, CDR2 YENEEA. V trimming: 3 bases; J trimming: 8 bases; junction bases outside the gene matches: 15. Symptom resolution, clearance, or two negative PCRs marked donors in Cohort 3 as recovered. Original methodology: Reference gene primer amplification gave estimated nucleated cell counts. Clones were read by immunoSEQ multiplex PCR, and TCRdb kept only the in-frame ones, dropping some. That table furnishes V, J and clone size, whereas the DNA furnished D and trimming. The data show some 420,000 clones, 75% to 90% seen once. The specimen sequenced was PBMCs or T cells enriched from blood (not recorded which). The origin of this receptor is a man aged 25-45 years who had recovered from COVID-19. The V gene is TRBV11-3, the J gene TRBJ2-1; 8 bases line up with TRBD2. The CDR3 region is CASSFSTGTSSYDEQFF. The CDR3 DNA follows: TGTGCCAGCAGCTTTTCAACCGGGACTAGTTCGTACGATGAGCAGTTCTTC.